This T cell receptor (beta chain) is from a study of cytomegalovirus exposure and HLA in healthy donors. Germline V lookup: CDR1 SGHNT, CDR2 YENEEA. The ends lost 3 bases at V and 1 base at J; junction bases unmatched: 5. CDR3 size: 15 residues. This PCR relied on a set of 60 Vbeta primers and 13 Jbeta primers. Profiling relied on immunoSEQ multiplex PCR, and the TCRdb table lists in-frame clones only, not all of them. This sample has about 130,000 clones; about four fifths occur once, and the top ten carry roughly 5.5%. This chain joins TRBV11-3 and TRBJ1-1, with 7 bases lining up with TRBD1. The clonotype was recovered from a man younger than 45 in good health and CMV-seronegative. The sample taken for sequencing was PBMCs. The CDR3 spells CASSLGRQGNTEAFF. Here the CDR3 DNA reads TGTGCCAGCAGCTTGGGTCGACAGGGGAACACTGAAGCTTTCTTT.